One T cell receptor (beta chain) is described in this entry. This receptor's antigen is unknown. Nothing much larger sits one base from this clone, and base qualities are not available. The data belong to a study of shared clonotypes between healthy human individuals (dated by TCRdb to the early 2020s). Regarding the research as a whole: Three men and two women, aged 18 to 49 years, made up the cohort. Leukapheresis yielded between about 0.94 and 8.9 billion PBMCs per donor. To increase sequencing depth and limit assay-specific biases, different laboratories used diverse techniques to prepare libraries and sequence TCR repertoires. To estimate repertoire size and how much clonotype sharing occurs between individuals, the study deeply sequenced the blood TCR repertoires of five healthy adults. Per donor, three plates each were used for CD4 naive and CD4 memory, two for CD8 naive, and one for CD8 memory.

Including cysteine and phenylalanine, the CDR3 has 17 amino acids. The kept DNA is CDR3 alone, 51 bases in frame from the first base. Trimming removed 3 bases from V and 3 bases from J; the gene matches leave 12 bases unexplained. The germline V gene (reference sequence) supplies CDR1 MNHEY and CDR2 SMNVEV. CD8 naive samples consisted of CD45RO-negative cells that were positively selected for CCR7, yielding a CD45RA+CCR7+ population without TemRA cells. The donors were healthy, HIV-negative adults with no recently reported acute infections or vaccinations. All donors were Caucasian adults living in Nashville, Tennessee, USA. Blood was collected by leukapheresis, and PBMCs were isolated by Ficoll-Histopaque density gradient centrifugation and then cryopreserved in liquid nitrogen vapor phase. Analytical flow cytometry was used to check the purity and quantity of every magnetically sorted T cell population. From each sorted fraction, genomic DNA was isolated and quantified by UV absorbance on a Nanodrop 2000c.

Points the paper makes about the study in general: Based on pairwise subsampling, the degree of clonotype sharing among donors was expected to be affected by sequencing depth. Across several donors, around 5% of naive CD4, 3% to 3.5% of naive CD8, under 2.5% of memory CD4, and roughly 0.4% of memory CD8 clonotypes were shared. Because the study included only a small number of donors, the genetic and exposure-history diversity represented was limited. Compared with non-shared clonotypes, the clonotypes found in all four sorted-subset donors had higher generation probabilities. Sampling was restricted to blood, and TCR repertoires in tissues likely differ from the TCR repertoires found in blood. Estimated clonotype richness was generally larger for naive than for memory subsets. Rarefaction of sorted-subset datasets indicated incomplete sequencing despite the large sequencing depth.

TCR CDR3 regions were amplified from genomic DNA by multiplex PCR using the deep immunoSEQ assay. For each cell subset, the extracted genomic DNA was distributed evenly across all wells of several immunoSEQ 96-well plates, and each plate served as one replicate. Each replicate PCR for sorted subsets received around 200 ng genomic DNA, equal to 30,000 or so T cell genomes. Purified libraries were measured with a Qubit 3.0 fluorometer, size-checked on a Bioanalyzer 2100, and measured again with the KAPA Library Quantification kit. Every immunoSEQ 96-well plate was sequenced on a separate single-read 150-cycle Illumina NextSeq 550 flow cell. On the authors' methods: Because the immunoSEQ output included only junctional sequences and no quality scores, the filtering could not be the same as the filtering used for full-length reads. Sequences were annotated with PyIR, a Python wrapper for IgBLAST v1.9, using IMGT germline references to assign V/J genes and CDR3. Reads with weak V/J assignments (E-value above 1e-6), missing CDR3, stop codons, out-of-frame junctions, or ambiguous translated residues were removed. A V3J clonotype was defined by an identical inferred V gene, J gene, and CDR3 amino acid sequence. Percentage overlap between repertoires was computed as shared unique clonotypes divided by the size of the smaller repertoire. Repertoire richness was assessed with RTK rarefaction, the Chao1 estimator, and Recon v2.1 estimates of unobserved clonotypes. Generation probabilities for all TCRbeta clonotypes obtained by the gDNA method from several donors were computed using OLGA. In TCRdb, the immuneACCESS table is reduced to in-frame sequences with V and J assigned. These tables do not hold every clone; where another copy was compared, an unresolved V gene accounts for under half, and the others remain unexplained. V and J calls and clone size are copied from that table; D and trimming were computed from the DNA. Counted in this sample were about 2.2 million clones; about 93% of them appeared once. The ten most abundant clones make up over 1.5% of the sample.

This sequence was found in a man aged 18 to 30 in good health. Some clones in this sample may be carry-over from other donors' samples. Sequences were obtained from naive CD8+ T cells from PBMCs. In the paper's terms, the cell subset or site label means: CD45RA+CCR7+. The sequence links TRBV27 to TRBJ1-2; 8 central bases correspond to TRBD1. The DNA sequence is as follows: TGTGCCAGCAGTTTCTATATTGGCTCGGGACAGGACTATGGCTACACCTTC. Translated, this is CASSFYIGSGQDYGYTF.